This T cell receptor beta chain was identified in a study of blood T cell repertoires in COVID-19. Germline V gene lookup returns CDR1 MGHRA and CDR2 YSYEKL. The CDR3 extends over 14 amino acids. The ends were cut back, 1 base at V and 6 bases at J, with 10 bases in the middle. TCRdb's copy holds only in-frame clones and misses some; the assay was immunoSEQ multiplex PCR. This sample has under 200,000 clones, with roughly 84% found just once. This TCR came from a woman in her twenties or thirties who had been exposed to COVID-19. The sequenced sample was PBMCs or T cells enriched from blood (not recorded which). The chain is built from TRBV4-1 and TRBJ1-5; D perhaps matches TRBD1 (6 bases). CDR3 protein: CASSQGGGGQPQHF. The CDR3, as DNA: TGCGCCAGCAGCCAAGGGGGGGGCGGTCAGCCCCAGCATTTT.